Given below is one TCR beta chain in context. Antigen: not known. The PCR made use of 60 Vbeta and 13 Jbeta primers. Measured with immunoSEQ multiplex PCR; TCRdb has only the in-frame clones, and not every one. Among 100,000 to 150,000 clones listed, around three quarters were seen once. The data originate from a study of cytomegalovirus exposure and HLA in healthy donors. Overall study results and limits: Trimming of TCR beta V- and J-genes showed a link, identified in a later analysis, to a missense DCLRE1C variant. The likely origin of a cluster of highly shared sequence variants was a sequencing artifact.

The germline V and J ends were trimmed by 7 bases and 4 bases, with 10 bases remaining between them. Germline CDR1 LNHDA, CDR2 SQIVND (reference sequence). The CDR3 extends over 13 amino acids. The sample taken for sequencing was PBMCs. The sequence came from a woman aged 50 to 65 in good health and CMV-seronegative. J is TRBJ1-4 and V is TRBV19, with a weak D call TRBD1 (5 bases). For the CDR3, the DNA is TGTGCCAGTACCCAGACAGTTAATGAAAAACTGTTTTTT. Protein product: CASTQTVNEKLFF.